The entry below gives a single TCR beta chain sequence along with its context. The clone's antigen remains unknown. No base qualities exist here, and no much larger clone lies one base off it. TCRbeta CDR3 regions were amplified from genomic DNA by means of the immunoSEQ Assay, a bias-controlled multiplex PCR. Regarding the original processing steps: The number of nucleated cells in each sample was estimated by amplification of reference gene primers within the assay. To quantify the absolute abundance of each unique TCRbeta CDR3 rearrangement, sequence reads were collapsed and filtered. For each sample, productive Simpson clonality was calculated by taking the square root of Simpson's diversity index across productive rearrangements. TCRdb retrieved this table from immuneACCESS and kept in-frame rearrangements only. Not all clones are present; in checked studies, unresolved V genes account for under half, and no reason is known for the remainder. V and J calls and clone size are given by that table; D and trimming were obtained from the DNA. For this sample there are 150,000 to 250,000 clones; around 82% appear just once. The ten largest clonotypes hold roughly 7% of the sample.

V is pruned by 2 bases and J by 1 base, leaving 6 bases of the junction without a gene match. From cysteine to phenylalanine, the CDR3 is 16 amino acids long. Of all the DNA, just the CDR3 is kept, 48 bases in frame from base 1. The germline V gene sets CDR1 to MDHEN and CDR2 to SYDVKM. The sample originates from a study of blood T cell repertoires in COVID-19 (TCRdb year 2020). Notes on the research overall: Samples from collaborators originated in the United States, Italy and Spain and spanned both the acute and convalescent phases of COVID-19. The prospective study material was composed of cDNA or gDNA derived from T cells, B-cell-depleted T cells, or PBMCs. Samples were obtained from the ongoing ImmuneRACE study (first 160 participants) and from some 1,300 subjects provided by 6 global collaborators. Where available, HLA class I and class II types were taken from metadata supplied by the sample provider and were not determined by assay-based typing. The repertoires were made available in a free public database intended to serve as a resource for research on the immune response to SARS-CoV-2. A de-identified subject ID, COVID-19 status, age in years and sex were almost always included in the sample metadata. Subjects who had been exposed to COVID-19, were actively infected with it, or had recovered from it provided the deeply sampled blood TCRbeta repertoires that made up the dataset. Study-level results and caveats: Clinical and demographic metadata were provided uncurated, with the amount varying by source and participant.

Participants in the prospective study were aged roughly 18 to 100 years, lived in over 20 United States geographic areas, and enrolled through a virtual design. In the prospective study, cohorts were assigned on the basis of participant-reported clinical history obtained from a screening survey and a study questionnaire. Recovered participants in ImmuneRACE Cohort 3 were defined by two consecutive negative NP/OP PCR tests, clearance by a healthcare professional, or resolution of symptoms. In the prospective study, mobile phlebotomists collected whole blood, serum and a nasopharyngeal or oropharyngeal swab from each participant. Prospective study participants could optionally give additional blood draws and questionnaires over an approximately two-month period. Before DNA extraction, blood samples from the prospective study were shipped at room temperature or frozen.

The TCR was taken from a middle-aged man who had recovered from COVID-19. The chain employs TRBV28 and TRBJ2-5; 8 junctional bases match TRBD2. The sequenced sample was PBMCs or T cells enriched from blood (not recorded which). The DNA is TGTGCCAGCAGTTTAAGGGGCGGGGGGTTCCAAGAGACCCAGTACTTC. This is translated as CASSLRGGGFQETQYF.